The following is a T cell receptor (beta chain) sequence with its context. The antigen is unknown. The data stem from a study of cytomegalovirus exposure and HLA in healthy donors. Overall study: The roughly 120 validation repertoires, a later analysis reported, used the same platform as the approximately 650 first-cohort repertoires.

Study findings and constraints: Reports showed the classifier diagnosing cytomegalovirus status with high specificity and sensitivity. The study flagged about 160 TCR beta chains as cytomegalovirus-associated. Confirmation was obtained in vitro that a few CMV-associated chains are specific for CMV antigens.

CDR1 and CDR2 from the germline V gene are SGHRS and YFSETQ. CDR3 size: 15 residues. J was trimmed by 2 bases and V by 0 bases; bases with no gene match: 4. Here immunoSEQ multiplex PCR was the method, and the copy in TCRdb shows in-frame clones only, minus some. Among about 150,000 clones listed, about 82% were seen once. This TCR was sampled from a human donor in good health. The V gene is TRBV5-1, the J gene TRBJ2-5; the match to TRBD2 covers 7 bases. Sequenced: PBMCs. CDR3 in amino acids: CASSLGTREQETQYF. The CDR3 coding sequence is TGCGCCAGCAGCTTGGGGACTAGGGAACAAGAGACCCAGTACTTC.